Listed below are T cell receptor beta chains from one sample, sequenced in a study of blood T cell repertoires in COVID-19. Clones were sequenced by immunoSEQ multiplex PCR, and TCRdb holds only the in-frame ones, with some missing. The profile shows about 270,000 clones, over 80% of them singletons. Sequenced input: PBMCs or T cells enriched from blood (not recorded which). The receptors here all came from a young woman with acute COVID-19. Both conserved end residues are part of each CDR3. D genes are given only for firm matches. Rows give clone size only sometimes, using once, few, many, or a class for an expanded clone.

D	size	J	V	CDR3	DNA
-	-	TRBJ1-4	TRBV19	CASSIKLDEKLFF	TGTGCCAGTAGTATTAAGTTAGATGAAAAACTGTTTTTT
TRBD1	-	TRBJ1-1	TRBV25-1	CASSEAAGGPNTEAFF	TGTGCCAGCAGTGAAGCGGCAGGGGGCCCGAACACTGAAGCTTTCTTT
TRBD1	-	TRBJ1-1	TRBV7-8	CASSLIEGAGAFF	TGTGCCAGCAGCTTGATAGAGGGGGCAGGAGCTTTCTTT
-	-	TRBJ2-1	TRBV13	CASSHDNNEQFF	TGTGCCAGCAGCCACGACAACAATGAGCAGTTCTTC
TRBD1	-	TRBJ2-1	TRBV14	CASSHIGTGRYNEQFF	TGTGCCAGCAGCCACATCGGGACAGGGAGGTACAATGAGCAGTTCTTC
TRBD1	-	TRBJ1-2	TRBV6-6	CASSPLPRDREADNYGYTF	TGTGCCAGCAGTCCCCTCCCCCGGGACAGGGAGGCTGATAACTATGGCTACACCTTC
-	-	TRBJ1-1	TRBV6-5	CASRSGSGNTEAFF	TGTGCCAGCAGATCAGGGTCTGGGAACACTGAAGCTTTCTTT
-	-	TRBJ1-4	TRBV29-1	CSVYGGRGDEKLFF	TGCAGCGTTTACGGGGGTCGCGGCGATGAAAAACTGTTTTTT
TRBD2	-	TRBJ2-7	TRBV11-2	CASSPPWVSGNSYEQYF	TGTGCCAGCAGCCCCCCCTGGGTTAGCGGGAACTCCTACGAGCAGTACTTC
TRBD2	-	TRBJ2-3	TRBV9	CASSFLSGRSEDTQYF	TGTGCCAGCAGCTTCCTTAGCGGGAGGAGTGAAGATACGCAGTATTTT
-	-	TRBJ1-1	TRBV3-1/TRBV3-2	CASSQDQGLNTEAFF	TGTGCCAGCAGCCAAGATCAGGGTCTGAACACTGAAGCTTTCTTT
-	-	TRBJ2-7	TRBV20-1	CSANRGYEQYF	TGCAGTGCTAATCGGGGCTACGAGCAGTACTTC
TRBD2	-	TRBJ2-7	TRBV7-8	CASSRIAGGVHEQYF	TGTGCCAGCAGCAGAATAGCGGGAGGGGTCCACGAGCAGTACTTC
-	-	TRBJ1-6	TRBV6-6	CASSYSTVTYNSPLHF	TGTGCCAGCAGTTACTCGACAGTAACCTATAATTCACCCCTCCACTTT
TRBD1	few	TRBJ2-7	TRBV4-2	CASSQEIGTGDLPQYF	TGTGCCAGCAGCCAAGAGATCGGGACAGGGGACCTCCCGCAGTACTTC
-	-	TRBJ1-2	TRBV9	CASSVRAGADYGYTF	TGTGCCAGCAGCGTCAGGGCAGGGGCGGACTATGGCTACACCTTC
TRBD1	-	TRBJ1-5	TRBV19	CASLGQGYNQPQHF	TGTGCCAGTCTGGGACAGGGGTACAATCAGCCCCAGCATTTT
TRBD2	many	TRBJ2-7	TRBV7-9	CASSPSGRPYEQYF	TGTGCCAGCAGCCCTAGCGGGAGGCCCTACGAGCAGTACTTC
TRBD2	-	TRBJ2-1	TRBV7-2	CASSLSARELNEQFF	TGTGCCAGCAGCTTATCGGCGCGGGAGCTCAATGAGCAGTTCTTC
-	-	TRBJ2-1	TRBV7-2	CASSSSAYNEQFF	TGTGCCAGCAGCTCCAGCGCCTACAATGAGCAGTTCTTC
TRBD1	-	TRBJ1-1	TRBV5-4	CASRLGGQENTEAFF	TGTGCCAGCAGGCTTGGGGGACAGGAGAACACTGAAGCTTTCTTT
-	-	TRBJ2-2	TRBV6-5	CATLRDSSARELFF	TGTGCCACCCTACGCGACTCATCTGCTAGGGAGCTGTTTTTT
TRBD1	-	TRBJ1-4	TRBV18	CASTTGTGNEKLFF	TGTGCCAGCACCACCGGGACAGGGAATGAAAAACTGTTTTTT
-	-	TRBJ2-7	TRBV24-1	CATSDGWGRETSTYEQYF	TGTGCCACCAGTGATGGGTGGGGAAGGGAGACATCTACCTACGAGCAGTACTTC
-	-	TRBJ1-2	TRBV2	CASSYTSGGYTF	TGTGCCAGCAGTTATACGTCGGGAGGCTACACCTTC
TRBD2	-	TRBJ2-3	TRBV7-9	CASSLKLAALTDTQYF	TGTGCCAGCAGCTTAAAACTAGCGGCCCTCACAGATACGCAGTATTTT
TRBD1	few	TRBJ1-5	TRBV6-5	CASSYGGTGNQPQHF	TGTGCCAGCAGTTACGGAGGGACAGGGAATCAGCCCCAGCATTTT
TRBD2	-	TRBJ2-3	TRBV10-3	CAISEGGLAGVQSTDTQYF	TGTGCCATCAGTGAGGGGGGACTAGCGGGAGTCCAAAGCACAGATACGCAGTATTTT
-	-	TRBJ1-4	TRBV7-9	CASSLGLTTEGGNEKLFF	TGTGCCAGCAGCTTAGGTCTAACGACGGAGGGGGGGAATGAAAAACTGTTTTTT
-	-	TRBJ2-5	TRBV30	CAWSGVETQYF	TGTGCCTGGAGTGGCGTGGAGACCCAGTACTTC
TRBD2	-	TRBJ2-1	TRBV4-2	CASSQETIAGGPGNEQFF	TGTGCCAGCAGCCAAGAGACAATAGCGGGAGGGCCTGGTAATGAGCAGTTCTTC
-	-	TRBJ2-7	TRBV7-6	CASSSPGSEQYF	TGTGCCAGCAGCTCTCCGGGTTCCGAGCAGTACTTC
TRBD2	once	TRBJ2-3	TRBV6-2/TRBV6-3	CASSYSKVAGTDTQYF	TGTGCCAGCAGTTACTCGAAGGTAGCGGGAACAGATACGCAGTATTTT
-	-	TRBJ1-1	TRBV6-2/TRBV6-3	CASSYEYEDTEAFF	TGTGCCAGCAGTTACGAGTACGAGGACACTGAAGCTTTCTTT
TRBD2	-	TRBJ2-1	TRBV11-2	CASSLSLADNEQFF	TGTGCCAGCAGCTTAAGCCTAGCGGACAATGAGCAGTTCTTC
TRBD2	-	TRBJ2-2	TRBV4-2	CASSQGTSGSPLPGELFF	TGTGCCAGCAGCCAAGGAACTAGCGGGAGTCCTCTACCCGGGGAGCTGTTTTTT
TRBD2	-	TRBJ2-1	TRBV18	CASSLDLPGLAGGDEQFF	TGTGCCAGCTCACTAGACCTACCCGGACTAGCGGGAGGCGATGAGCAGTTCTTC
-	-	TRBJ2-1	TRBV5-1	CASRPGDEQFF	TGCGCCAGCAGGCCAGGGGATGAGCAGTTCTTC
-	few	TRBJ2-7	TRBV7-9	CASSLRQGPYEQYF	TGTGCCAGCAGCTTAAGGCAGGGGCCCTACGAGCAGTACTTC
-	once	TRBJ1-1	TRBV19	CASSIEAGNTEAFF	TGTGCCAGTAGTATAGAGGCAGGAAACACTGAAGCTTTCTTT
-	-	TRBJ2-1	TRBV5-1	CASSGDSTSGEQFF	TGCGCCAGCAGCGGGGACTCTACCTCTGGTGAGCAGTTCTTC
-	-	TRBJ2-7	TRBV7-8	CASSLAPGETISYEQYF	TGTGCCAGCAGCTTAGCACCCGGGGAAACGATCTCCTACGAGCAGTACTTC
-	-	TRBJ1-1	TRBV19	CASREGRDLNTEAFF	TGTGCCAGTAGGGAGGGACGGGATCTGAACACTGAAGCTTTCTTT
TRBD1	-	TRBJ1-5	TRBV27	CASRDSSRYSNQPQHF	TGTGCCAGCCGGGACAGCTCCCGCTATAGCAATCAGCCCCAGCATTTT
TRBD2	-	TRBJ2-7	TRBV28	CASSTPTSGSSYEQYF	TGTGCCAGCAGTACCCCGACTAGCGGGAGCTCCTACGAGCAGTACTTC
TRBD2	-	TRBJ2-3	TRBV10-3	CASEGSGGQYF	TGTGCCAGCGAGGGGAGCGGGGGGCAGTATTTT
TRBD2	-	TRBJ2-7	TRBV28	CASSSIGYIGGRAAYEQYF	TGTGCCAGCAGCTCCATCGGGTACATAGGCGGGAGGGCGGCCTACGAGCAGTACTTC
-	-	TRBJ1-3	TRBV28	CASSQDSSGNTIYF	TGTGCCAGCAGTCAGGACAGTTCTGGAAACACCATATATTTT
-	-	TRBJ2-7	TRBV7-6	CASSLPGGEQYF	TGTGCCAGCAGCTTACCGGGTGGCGAGCAGTACTTC
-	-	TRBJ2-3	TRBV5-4	CASSFDREGTDTQYF	TGTGCCAGCAGCTTCGACAGGGAGGGCACAGATACGCAGTATTTT
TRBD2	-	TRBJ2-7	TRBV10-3	CAIRTSGASQGEQYF	TGTGCCATCAGGACTAGCGGGGCCTCCCAGGGGGAGCAGTACTTC
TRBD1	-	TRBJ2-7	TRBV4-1	CASSPVGTGGEQYF	TGCGCCAGCAGCCCCGTGGGGACAGGGGGCGAGCAGTACTTC
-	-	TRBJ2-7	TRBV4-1	CASSQDRGSYEQYF	TGCGCCAGCAGCCAAGATCGCGGTTCCTACGAGCAGTACTTC
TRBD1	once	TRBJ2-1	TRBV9	CASSPGTVLAYNEQFF	TGTGCCAGCAGCCCGGGGACAGTACTAGCCTACAATGAGCAGTTCTTC
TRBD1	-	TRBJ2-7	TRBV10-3	CAISGGRTGSSYEQYF	TGTGCCATCAGTGGGGGTAGGACAGGAAGCTCCTACGAGCAGTACTTC
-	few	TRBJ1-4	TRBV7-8	CASSRMVGENEKLFF	TGTGCCAGCAGCCGAATGGTGGGAGAGAATGAAAAACTGTTTTTT
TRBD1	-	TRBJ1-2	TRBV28	CASSVGTGYGYTF	TGTGCCAGCAGTGTCGGGACAGGGTATGGCTACACCTTC
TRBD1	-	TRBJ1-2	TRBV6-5	CASSSPGQGAPRGYTF	TGTGCCAGCAGTTCCCCGGGACAGGGGGCGCCCCGAGGCTACACCTTC